This T cell receptor (beta chain) originates from a study of T-cell reconstitution after alpha-beta-depleted transplantation in children. Unique molecular identifiers were built into the TCRbeta library. A single record per CDR3 protein comes from TCRdb applying MiXCR to the PCR reads. The sample consists of 500,000 to 750,000 distinct CDR3 sequences, 27% of them appearing once. Comments on this clonotype: Its cognate antigen is unknown.

CDR3 length: 14 amino acids. V was cut by 3 bases and J by 5 bases, with 13 bases left in between. Study findings and constraints: As was reported, about two months after transplant, alpha-beta T cells came from several hundred expanded graft clones. Surviving recipient T cells and intrathymic progenitors accounted for some patients' high TCRbeta diversity at day 60.

This rearrangement joins TRBV12-3 or TRBV12-4 to TRBJ1-1; perhaps TRBD1 as D (5 bases). The receptor comes from a boy under two years old with Wiskott-Aldrich syndrome, due to receive a stem cell transplant. Sequences were derived from PBMCs, sampled before TCRalphabeta/CD19-depleted stem cell transplant. CDR3: CASSFSRAGTEAFF. The CDR3 DNA sequence: TGTGCCAGCAGTTTTTCCCGAGCAGGGACTGAAGCTTTCTTT.